These T cell receptor beta chains were read from a single sample in a study of somatic mutations in cytotoxic T cells in rheumatoid arthritis. The repertoire was sequenced with immunoSEQ multiplex PCR; TCRdb's copy has only in-frame clones and lacks some. Among tens of thousands of clones listed, around 83% were seen once. The sequencing input was CD8+ T cells sorted from blood. The receptor set was obtained from an adult with rheumatoid arthritis. The CDR3 runs from the conserved cysteine through the conserved F or W. Fields, in order: D gene, J gene, clone size, V gene, CDR3 protein, CDR3 DNA. A D gene is named only where the DNA matches it firmly. Rows may omit the clone size; those that give it use once, few, many or a size class.

d_gene: -
j_gene: TRBJ2-4
abundance: -
v_gene: TRBV4-3
CDR3aa: CASSQERWISVSKNIQYF
CDR3nt: TGCGCCAGCAGCCAAGAACGATGGATCAGCGTATCCAAAAACATTCAGTACTTC

d_gene: -
j_gene: TRBJ2-1
abundance: -
v_gene: TRBV7-9
CDR3aa: CASSLGFDTYNEQFF
CDR3nt: TGTGCCAGCAGCTTAGGGTTCGACACGTACAATGAGCAGTTCTTC

d_gene: -
j_gene: TRBJ2-1
abundance: -
v_gene: TRBV2
CDR3aa: CASSEMRSEQFF
CDR3nt: TGTGCCAGCAGTGAAATGCGTAGTGAGCAGTTCTTC

d_gene: TRBD2
j_gene: TRBJ2-3
abundance: -
v_gene: TRBV27
CDR3aa: CASSYSGSGDTQYF
CDR3nt: TGTGCCAGCAGTTACAGCGGGAGCGGAGATACGCAGTATTTT

d_gene: -
j_gene: TRBJ1-2
abundance: -
v_gene: TRBV7-9
CDR3aa: CASTPQEFYGYTF
CDR3nt: TGTGCCAGCACCCCCCAGGAGTTCTATGGCTACACCTTC

d_gene: -
j_gene: TRBJ1-2
abundance: once
v_gene: TRBV5-1
CDR3aa: CASSHTGSAYGYTF
CDR3nt: TGCGCCAGCAGCCATACTGGTTCAGCCTATGGCTACACCTTC

d_gene: -
j_gene: TRBJ1-1
abundance: -
v_gene: TRBV6-6
CDR3aa: CASSPGTTEAFF
CDR3nt: TGTGCCAGCAGCCCCGGGACAACTGAAGCTTTCTTT

d_gene: TRBD1
j_gene: TRBJ2-6
abundance: -
v_gene: TRBV9
CDR3aa: CASSDDRVSSGANVLTF
CDR3nt: TGTGCCAGCAGCGACGACAGGGTTTCCTCTGGGGCCAACGTCCTGACTTTC

d_gene: TRBD1
j_gene: TRBJ1-4
abundance: -
v_gene: TRBV2
CDR3aa: CASRGWGQRSTNEKLFF
CDR3nt: TGTGCCAGCAGGGGGTGGGGACAGAGATCAACTAATGAAAAACTGTTTTTT

d_gene: -
j_gene: TRBJ1-2
abundance: -
v_gene: TRBV18
CDR3aa: CASSPVQTGANYGYTF
CDR3nt: TGTGCCAGCTCACCAGTCCAGACGGGAGCTAACTATGGCTACACCTTC

d_gene: -
j_gene: TRBJ2-2
abundance: -
v_gene: TRBV13
CDR3aa: CASSPATGELFF
CDR3nt: TGTGCCAGCAGCCCCGCCACCGGGGAGCTGTTTTTT

d_gene: -
j_gene: TRBJ2-3
abundance: -
v_gene: TRBV28
CDR3aa: CASSLWSSSTDTQYF
CDR3nt: TGTGCCAGCAGTTTATGGTCCTCAAGCACAGATACGCAGTATTTT

d_gene: -
j_gene: TRBJ2-5
abundance: -
v_gene: TRBV28
CDR3aa: CASTPLGEAGETQYF
CDR3nt: TGTGCCAGCACCCCACTTGGGGAAGCGGGCGAGACCCAGTACTTC

d_gene: -
j_gene: TRBJ2-3
abundance: -
v_gene: TRBV7-8
CDR3aa: CASSLDLRGAQYF
CDR3nt: TGTGCCAGCAGCTTAGATCTGCGGGGTGCGCAGTATTTT

d_gene: -
j_gene: TRBJ2-6
abundance: -
v_gene: TRBV7-8
CDR3aa: CASSQGPGANVLTF
CDR3nt: TGTGCCAGCAGCCAGGGGCCTGGGGCCAACGTCCTGACTTTC

d_gene: -
j_gene: TRBJ2-5
abundance: once
v_gene: TRBV18
CDR3aa: CASCLERAETQYF
CDR3nt: TGTGCCAGCTGCCTCGAGAGGGCCGAGACCCAGTACTTC

d_gene: -
j_gene: TRBJ2-1
abundance: once
v_gene: TRBV9
CDR3aa: CASSVEGGSYNEQFF
CDR3nt: TGTGCCAGCAGCGTAGAAGGCGGTTCCTACAATGAGCAGTTCTTC

d_gene: TRBD1
j_gene: TRBJ1-2
abundance: few
v_gene: TRBV4-1
CDR3aa: CASSPWTGSENGYTF
CDR3nt: TGCGCCAGCAGCCCTTGGACAGGGTCGGAAAATGGCTACACCTTC

d_gene: -
j_gene: TRBJ1-1
abundance: -
v_gene: TRBV7-6
CDR3aa: CASSRLDTLNTEAFF
CDR3nt: TGTGCCAGCAGCCGGTTGGACACGCTGAACACTGAAGCTTTCTTT

d_gene: -
j_gene: TRBJ2-1
abundance: -
v_gene: TRBV20-1
CDR3aa: CSARDGLQFF
CDR3nt: TGCAGTGCTAGAGATGGCTTACAGTTCTTC

d_gene: -
j_gene: TRBJ1-5
abundance: -
v_gene: TRBV18
CDR3aa: CASSTSGLGQPQHF
CDR3nt: TGTGCCAGCTCAACTTCAGGGTTAGGTCAGCCCCAGCATTTT

d_gene: TRBD2
j_gene: TRBJ2-1
abundance: -
v_gene: TRBV15
CDR3aa: CATTRGGVGNEQFF
CDR3nt: TGTGCCACCACTCGGGGGGGCGTTGGGAATGAGCAGTTCTTC

d_gene: -
j_gene: TRBJ2-2
abundance: -
v_gene: TRBV7-2
CDR3aa: CASSLVSAGGKGNTGELFF
CDR3nt: TGTGCCAGCAGCTTAGTATCTGCGGGCGGGAAAGGGAACACCGGGGAGCTGTTTTTT

d_gene: -
j_gene: TRBJ2-7
abundance: -
v_gene: TRBV27
CDR3aa: CASTLQPGYEQYF
CDR3nt: TGTGCCAGCACCCTCCAGCCGGGTTACGAGCAGTACTTC

d_gene: TRBD1
j_gene: TRBJ2-6
abundance: -
v_gene: TRBV9
CDR3aa: CASSVGTGAPGANVLTF
CDR3nt: TGTGCCAGCAGCGTGGGGACAGGGGCCCCTGGGGCCAACGTCCTGACTTTC

d_gene: -
j_gene: TRBJ1-2
abundance: once
v_gene: TRBV6-1
CDR3aa: CASSEEGSGYYGYTF
CDR3nt: TGTGCCAGCAGTGAAGAGGGATCAGGCTACTATGGCTACACCTTC

d_gene: -
j_gene: TRBJ1-6
abundance: once
v_gene: TRBV11-3
CDR3aa: CASRTGAYNSPLHF
CDR3nt: TGTGCCAGCAGGACAGGAGCATATAATTCACCCCTCCACTTT

d_gene: -
j_gene: TRBJ1-1
abundance: -
v_gene: TRBV15
CDR3aa: CATSRGVFDTEAFF
CDR3nt: TGTGCCACCAGCAGAGGAGTTTTCGACACTGAAGCTTTCTTT

d_gene: TRBD1
j_gene: TRBJ1-2
abundance: -
v_gene: TRBV7-9
CDR3aa: CASSVPGQGIYGYTF
CDR3nt: TGTGCCAGCAGCGTCCCGGGACAGGGCATCTATGGCTACACCTTC

d_gene: -
j_gene: TRBJ2-7
abundance: -
v_gene: TRBV30
CDR3aa: CAWSVPSLEQYF
CDR3nt: TGTGCCTGGAGTGTACCGAGTCTAGAGCAGTACTTC

d_gene: -
j_gene: TRBJ2-1
abundance: -
v_gene: TRBV27
CDR3aa: CASSILGFEQFF
CDR3nt: TGTGCCAGCAGTATCCTAGGGTTTGAGCAGTTCTTC

d_gene: TRBD1
j_gene: TRBJ2-5
abundance: -
v_gene: TRBV6-5
CDR3aa: CASSKTGYETQYF
CDR3nt: TGTGCCAGCAGTAAGACAGGGTACGAGACCCAGTACTTC

d_gene: TRBD1
j_gene: TRBJ2-1
abundance: -
v_gene: TRBV6-4
CDR3aa: CASSELGTGGNEQFF
CDR3nt: TGTGCCAGCAGTGAATTGGGGACAGGGGGCAATGAGCAGTTCTTC

d_gene: -
j_gene: TRBJ1-1
abundance: -
v_gene: TRBV6-5
CDR3aa: CASSYSEGNTEAFF
CDR3nt: TGTGCCAGCAGTTACTCTGAAGGGAACACTGAAGCTTTCTTT

d_gene: -
j_gene: TRBJ2-5
abundance: -
v_gene: TRBV7-3
CDR3aa: CASSLTGGQETQYF
CDR3nt: TGTGCCAGCAGCTTAACGGGTGGGCAAGAGACCCAGTACTTC

d_gene: TRBD2
j_gene: TRBJ2-7
abundance: -
v_gene: TRBV7-6
CDR3aa: CASSLAGTIPYEQYF
CDR3nt: TGTGCCAGCAGCTTAGCGGGGACTATTCCCTACGAGCAGTACTTC

d_gene: TRBD1
j_gene: TRBJ1-4
abundance: -
v_gene: TRBV4-2
CDR3aa: CASSQDGTGDEKLFF
CDR3nt: TGTGCCAGCAGCCAAGATGGGACAGGGGATGAAAAACTGTTTTTT

d_gene: -
j_gene: TRBJ2-1
abundance: -
v_gene: TRBV7-3
CDR3aa: CASSLVGGWQFF
CDR3nt: TGTGCCAGCAGCTTAGTCGGCGGGTGGCAGTTCTTC

d_gene: TRBD2
j_gene: TRBJ2-7
abundance: -
v_gene: TRBV9
CDR3aa: CASSLGLATYEQYF
CDR3nt: TGTGCCAGCAGCTTGGGACTAGCGACCTACGAGCAGTACTTC

d_gene: -
j_gene: TRBJ2-7
abundance: -
v_gene: TRBV6-1
CDR3aa: CASVRRSYEQYF
CDR3nt: TGTGCCAGCGTCCGCCGGTCCTACGAGCAGTACTTC

d_gene: TRBD1
j_gene: TRBJ1-1
abundance: -
v_gene: TRBV6-6
CDR3aa: CASSRQGYDTEAFF
CDR3nt: TGTGCCAGCAGTAGACAGGGCTATGACACTGAAGCTTTCTTT